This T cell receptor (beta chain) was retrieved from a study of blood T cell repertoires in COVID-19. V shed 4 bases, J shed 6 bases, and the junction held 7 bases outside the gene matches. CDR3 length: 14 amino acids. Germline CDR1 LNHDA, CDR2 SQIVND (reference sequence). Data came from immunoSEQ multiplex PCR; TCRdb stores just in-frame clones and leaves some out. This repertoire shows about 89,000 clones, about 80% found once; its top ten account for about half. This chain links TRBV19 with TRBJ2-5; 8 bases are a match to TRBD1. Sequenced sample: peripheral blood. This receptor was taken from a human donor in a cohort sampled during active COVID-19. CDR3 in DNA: TGTGCCAGTAGTAGGGCAGGGGGCTTCAAGACCCAGTACTTC. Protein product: CASSRAGGFKTQYF.